The present T cell receptor (beta chain) was sequenced within a study of T-cell memory formation after mild COVID-19. This clonotype qualifies as medium-sized. Its specificity is not known. The CDR3 totals 16 residues. Germline V lookup: CDR1 SGHRS, CDR2 YFSETQ. Losses at the gene ends were 0 bases for V and 1 base for J; bases not matched to a gene: 5. The study's findings and limits: CD4+ bias marked clones expanding day 15 to 37, unlike balanced contracting clones. The CD4+ clones that contracted clustered mainly within CM and EM, and the CD8+ clones concentrated in EMRA. Detection of some responders pre-infection suggested pre-existing cross-reactive memory T cells participated.

UMIs and sample barcodes were carried by the TCR alpha and TCR beta cDNA libraries that 5'RACE produced using constant-segment primers. TCRdb passed the 5' RACE reads through MiXCR, listing each CDR3 protein once. Here the sample spans roughly 5,000 distinct CDR3 sequences, around 42% being singletons. The chain carries TRBV5-1 and TRBJ2-5, with 8 bases fitting TRBD2. The sample consisted of PBMCs or a T cell subset sorted from them (not recorded which). This clonotype was obtained from an adult who had mild COVID-19 (a few samples of this study predate the infection). Cell type and time point are not known. The CDR3 is CASSLAGGGTQETQYF. The CDR3 DNA reads TGCGCCAGCAGCTTGGCCGGGGGGGGAACCCAAGAGACCCAGTACTTC.